Sequencing of this T cell receptor beta chain was carried out in a study of CD8+ T cells in alopecia areata. This CDR3 spans 15 amino acids. Germline V gives CDR1 NNHDY, CDR2 SYVADS. V lost 2 bases, J lost 5 bases, and 1 base stayed unmatched. Combined cutaneous lymph node cells underwent sorting by CD4, CD8alpha, NKG2D, NKG2ACE and additional markers. Following RNA extraction, reverse transcription yielded cDNA that acted as the sequencing template. Profiled with immunoSEQ multiplex PCR; TCRdb holds only in-frame clones, not every one. This set yields about 270,000 clones and no singletons; the top ten hold 0.9% to 1.5%. This clone has just a few counts. Mouse gene names and germline throughout. The CDR3 is cut off 3 residues early in the read; its end comes from the germline J gene.

The sequence derives from a C3H/HeJ mouse with alopecia areata. Mouse strain MHC haplotype: H2-k. Input material: CD4+ T cells sorted from a lymph node. The chain links TRBV13-3 to TRBJ1-6, with 10 bases matching TRBD1. TRBJ1-6 belongs to the ORF category, with a function that is uncertain. The sequenced part of the CDR3 DNA is TGTGCCAGCAGTGAAGGACAGGGGGATAATTCGCCC. It encodes CASSEGQGDNSP. The whole CDR3 region reads CASSEGQGDNSPLYF.